These T cell receptor beta chains were read from a single sample in a study of technical replicates of blood from a few donors. The data were produced by immunoSEQ multiplex PCR, yet TCRdb's version contains in-frame clones alone and is incomplete. The sample yields 15,000 to 19,000 clones, 85% to 90% seen once. Material for sequencing was PBMCs. These receptors were taken from a human donor in good health. The CDR3 runs from the conserved cysteine through the conserved F or W. A D gene is named only where the DNA matches it firmly. Clone sizes are given selectively: once, few, many, or a class where the clone is expanded.

clone_size d_call j_call v_call cdr3_length cdr3_nt cdr3_aa
. TRBD1 TRBJ1-4 TRBV2 15 TGTGCCAGCAGTGAAGGGGGACAGGGAGCGGAAAAACTGTTTTTT CASSEGGQGAEKLFF
. TRBD1 TRBJ2-3 TRBV28 16 TGTGCCAGCAGACGTGACAGGGCTGTAAGCACAGATACGCAGTATTTT CASRRDRAVSTDTQYF
. . TRBJ1-4 TRBV11-2 15 TGTGCCAGCAGCCCGTGGCTCGGAGCTAATGAAAAACTGTTTTTT CASSPWLGANEKLFF
few TRBD2 TRBJ2-2 TRBV5-1 17 TGCGCCAGCAGCTTGGGACTAGCGGGAGTATCGTCCGGGGAGCTGTTTTTT CASSLGLAGVSSGELFF
. . TRBJ2-5 TRBV2 14 TGTGCCAGCAGCCCACAGGGATCTGGGGAGACCCAGTACTTC CASSPQGSGETQYF
. . TRBJ1-1 TRBV25-1 12 TGTGCCAGCAGCGACAGGTCAGCTGAAGCTTTCTTT CASSDRSAEAFF
. TRBD1 TRBJ1-2 TRBV27 14 TGTGCCAGCAGTTTATCACGGACAGGGTCTGGCTACACCTTC CASSLSRTGSGYTF
. . TRBJ2-5 TRBV11-2 14 TGTGCCAGCAGCTCAGTGACGGGTGCCGGGACCCAGTACTTC CASSSVTGAGTQYF
once . TRBJ1-1 TRBV13 12 TGTGCCAGCAGGAGGGTAAGAACTGAAGCTTTCTTT CASRRVRTEAFF
. TRBD1 TRBJ2-7 TRBV30 14 TGTGCCTGGAGCCACGGGACAGGGGGCTACGAGCAGTACTTC CAWSHGTGGYEQYF
. TRBD2 TRBJ2-3 TRBV5-1 16 TGCGCCAGCAGCTTGGGCGGGACTAGCGGCACAGATACGCAGTATTTT CASSLGGTSGTDTQYF
once . TRBJ2-3 TRBV5-1 14 TGCGCCAGCAGCTGGGCCCTCGGCACAGATACGCAGTATTTT CASSWALGTDTQYF
few . TRBJ1-1 TRBV6-1 16 TGTGCCAGCAGTGGACTGCGGGTCTGGGAGAACACTGAAGCTTTCTTT CASSGLRVWENTEAFF
. . TRBJ2-7 TRBV10-1 14 TGCGCCAGCAGTGCGACAGAAGAAAGTGACGAGCAGTACTTC CASSATEESDEQYF
. TRBD2 TRBJ2-5 TRBV7-3 16 TGTGCCAGCAGCTCCGGGGGTAGCGGGAGCCAGAAGACCCAGTACTTC CASSSGGSGSQKTQYF
. . TRBJ2-3 TRBV28 14 TGTGCCAGCAGACCCGGACAGCCCACAGATACGCAGTATTTT CASRPGQPTDTQYF
. . TRBJ2-1 TRBV27 13 TGTGCCAGCAGTTTTTACAAGGAGGATGAGCAGTTCTTC CASSFYKEDEQFF
. TRBD1 TRBJ2-3 TRBV5-1 14 TGCGCCAGCAGCCCCGACAGGGGCGGAGATACGCAGTATTTT CASSPDRGGDTQYF
. TRBD1 TRBJ1-4 TRBV5-4 15 TGTGCCAGCAGCTTGGGGGGGACAGGGAATGAAAAACTGTTTTTT CASSLGGTGNEKLFF
. . TRBJ1-2 TRBV5-1 13 TGCGCCAGCAGCTTGACAGCTAACTATGGCTACACCTTC CASSLTANYGYTF
. . TRBJ1-2 TRBV5-6 14 TGTGCCAGCAGCTTGTTTGAGGGTTTGGAGGGCTACACCTTC CASSLFEGLEGYTF
few TRBD1 TRBJ1-2 TRBV30 12 TGTGCCTGGAGTCCGACAGGGTACGGCTACACCTTC CAWSPTGYGYTF
. . TRBJ1-1 TRBV28 12 TGTGCCAGCAGTTTCATTCACACTGAAGCTTTCTTT CASSFIHTEAFF
. TRBD2 TRBJ2-3 TRBV6-5 14 TGTGCCAGCAGTCGGACTAGATCAGCAGATACGCAGTATTTT CASSRTRSADTQYF
. . TRBJ2-2 TRBV28 14 TGTGCCAGCAGTTTAGGCACGCCAGCCGGGGAGCTGTTTTTT CASSLGTPAGELFF
. TRBD2 TRBJ2-5 TRBV2 14 TGCGCCCGCCGGCGGGAGGCCCAAGGGGAGACCCAGTACTTC CARRREAQGETQYF
. . TRBJ2-7 TRBV10-2 13 TGCGCCAGCAGTGACCGGACATTTTACGAGCAGTACTTC CASSDRTFYEQYF
. . TRBJ1-3 TRBV7-6 14 TGTGCCAGCAGCTTACAGGACACTGGAAACACCATATATTTT CASSLQDTGNTIYF
. TRBD2 TRBJ2-2 TRBV4-1 20 TGCGCCAGCAGCCAAGCCCTAAGCTTTGGCGGGAGGGACGACACCGGGGAGCTGTTTTTT CASSQALSFGGRDDTGELFF
. . TRBJ2-1 TRBV18 12 TGTGCCAGCTCACCATCCGCGCCTGAGCAGTTCTTC CASSPSAPEQFF
. . TRBJ1-1 TRBV5-1 15 TGCGCCAGCAGCCAGAATGAGGGGGGGAGCACTGAAGCTTTCTTT CASSQNEGGSTEAFF
. TRBD2 TRBJ2-1 TRBV5-1 15 TGCGCCAGCACAAGGAGCCTAGCGGGAGATAATGAGCAGTTCTTC CASTRSLAGDNEQFF
. . TRBJ2-7 TRBV27 14 TGTGCCAGCAGTTCCTCGACAGCGACCTACGAGCAGTACTTC CASSSSTATYEQYF
. TRBD1 TRBJ1-2 TRBV2 15 TGTGCCAGCACCCCCAGGACAGGGTTGATCTATGGCTACACCTTC CASTPRTGLIYGYTF
. . TRBJ1-5 TRBV27 15 TGTGCCAGCAGGTCGGGGGGCGCCGGCAATCAGCCCCAGCATTTT CASRSGGAGNQPQHF
once . TRBJ2-7 TRBV30 12 TGTGCCTGGAGTGTATGGGAGCACGAGCAGTACTTC CAWSVWEHEQYF
. TRBD2 TRBJ2-7 TRBV7-3 16 TGTGCCAGCAGCAAAACTAGCGCTGGGGACTTACGCGAGCAGTACTTC CASSKTSAGDLREQYF
. . TRBJ1-2 TRBV27 16 TGTGCCAGCAGTCCATCGGGGAGGGAACCTAACTATGGCTACACCTTC CASSPSGREPNYGYTF
. . TRBJ2-5 TRBV5-1 14 TGCGCCAGCAGCAATAGGCGGGTGGGGGAGACCCAGTACTTC CASSNRRVGETQYF
. TRBD2 TRBJ2-1 TRBV5-1 13 TGCGCCAGCAGCTTGGAGGGGAGGGATGAGCAGTTCTTC CASSLEGRDEQFF
. TRBD1 TRBJ2-2 TRBV5-4 15 TGTGCCTCTCGCTTGGGACAGTCGAACACCGGGGAGCTGTTTTTT CASRLGQSNTGELFF
. TRBD1 TRBJ2-1 TRBV6-4 12 TGTGCCAGCAGTGACTCCGGGACAGGCAGGTTCTTC CASSDSGTGRFF
. TRBD2 TRBJ2-7 TRBV18 19 TGTGCCAGCTCAGGCGGACAGGAGCTGAACCTAGCGGGAGTCTACGAGCAGTACTTC CASSGGQELNLAGVYEQYF
. . TRBJ1-2 TRBV10-3 13 TGTGCCATCAGCGGACAGCACAACTATGGCTACACCTTC CAISGQHNYGYTF
. . TRBJ2-1 TRBV28 13 TGTGCCAGCACGAGGAGCTCCTACAATGAGCAGTTCTTC CASTRSSYNEQFF
. TRBD1 TRBJ2-1 TRBV4-1 16 TGCGCCAGCAGCCAAGACAGGGGGTTCACCTACAATGAGCAGTTCTTC CASSQDRGFTYNEQFF
. TRBD2 TRBJ2-7 TRBV27 13 TGTGCCAGCAGTTCTAGCGGGACGAACGAGCAGTACTTC CASSSSGTNEQYF
once TRBD2 TRBJ2-1 TRBV4-1 18 TGCGCCAGCAGCCAAGGTGGACTAGCGGGAGGAGGCCATGATGAGCAGTTCTTC CASSQGGLAGGGHDEQFF
. TRBD1 TRBJ2-5 TRBV19 16 TGTGCCAGTAGCTTCCAGGGGACAGGGGGCGCCGAGACCCAGTACTTC CASSFQGTGGAETQYF
. TRBD1 TRBJ2-5 TRBV29-1 14 TGCAGCGTAGTAACAGGGGTATTGGGGGAGACCCAGTACTTC CSVVTGVLGETQYF
. TRBD2 TRBJ2-1 TRBV6-4 16 TGTGCCAGCAGTGACACTGCGGGAGTCTCCTACAATGAGCAGTTCTTC CASSDTAGVSYNEQFF
. . TRBJ1-5 TRBV27 20 TGTGCCAGCAGTTTATACCCTAATAAAGACACTCCATATAGCAATCAGCCCCAGCATTTT CASSLYPNKDTPYSNQPQHF
. . TRBJ2-5 TRBV7-8 14 TGTGCCAGCAGCTCTGGTGGGGGGCAAGAGACCCAGTACTTC CASSSGGGQETQYF
. . TRBJ2-1 TRBV7-3 14 TGTGCCAGCAGTCACGACAGCTCCTACAATGAGCAGTTCTTC CASSHDSSYNEQFF
. TRBD1 TRBJ1-2 TRBV19 13 TGTGCCAGTCAGGACAGGGCTAACTATGGCTACACCTTC CASQDRANYGYTF
. TRBD1 TRBJ2-1 TRBV5-4 15 TGTGCCAGCAGCTTGGGGGGACAGATCTACAATGAGCAGTTCTTC CASSLGGQIYNEQFF
. TRBD1 TRBJ1-5 TRBV28 15 TGTGCCAGCAGTTCCCCAGGGGGATCCTATCAGCCCCAGCATTTT CASSSPGGSYQPQHF